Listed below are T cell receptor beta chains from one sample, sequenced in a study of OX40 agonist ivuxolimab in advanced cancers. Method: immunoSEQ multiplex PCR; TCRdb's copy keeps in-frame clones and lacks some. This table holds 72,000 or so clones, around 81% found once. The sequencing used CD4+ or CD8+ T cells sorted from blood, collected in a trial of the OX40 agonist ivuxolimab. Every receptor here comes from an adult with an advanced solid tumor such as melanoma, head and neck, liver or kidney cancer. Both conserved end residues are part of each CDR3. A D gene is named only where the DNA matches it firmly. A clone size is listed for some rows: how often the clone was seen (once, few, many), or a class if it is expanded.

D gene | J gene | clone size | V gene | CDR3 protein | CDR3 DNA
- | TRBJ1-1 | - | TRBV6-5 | CASGHRLEAFF | TGTGCCAGCGGACACCGGCTTGAAGCTTTCTTT
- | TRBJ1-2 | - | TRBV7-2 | CASSQSTYGYTF | TGTGCCAGCAGCCAGTCTACCTATGGCTACACCTTC
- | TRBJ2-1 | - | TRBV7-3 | CASSHGTGEQFF | TGTGCCAGCAGCCATGGTACCGGGGAGCAGTTCTTC
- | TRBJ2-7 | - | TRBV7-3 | CASSLKGPGRTYSYEQYF | TGTGCCAGCAGCTTAAAGGGGCCTGGACGGACGTACTCCTACGAGCAGTACTTC
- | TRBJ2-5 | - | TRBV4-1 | CASSQDPPGQETQYF | TGCGCCAGCAGCCAAGATCCCCCCGGCCAAGAGACCCAGTACTTC
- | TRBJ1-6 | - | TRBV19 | CASREGSNSPLHF | TGTGCCAGTAGAGAAGGTTCTAATTCACCCCTCCACTTT
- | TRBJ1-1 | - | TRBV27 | CASSFGAGGGLNTEAFF | TGTGCCAGCAGTTTTGGGGCGGGGGGGGGCCTGAACACTGAAGCTTTCTTT
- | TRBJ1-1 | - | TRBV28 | CASSYRMNTEAFF | TGTGCCAGCAGTTACAGGATGAACACTGAAGCTTTCTTT
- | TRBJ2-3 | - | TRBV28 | CASTKASTDTQYF | TGTGCCAGCACCAAAGCCAGCACAGATACGCAGTATTTT
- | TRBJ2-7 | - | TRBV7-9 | CASSLGRGTSPPKDF | TGTGCCAGCAGCTTAGGCAGGGGGACTTCCCCCCCGAAGGACTTC
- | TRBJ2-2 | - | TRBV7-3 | CASSPPAGRNTGELFF | TGTGCCAGCAGCCCACCGGCAGGGAGGAACACCGGGGAGCTGTTTTTT
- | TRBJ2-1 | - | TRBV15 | CATSSRRLPDNEQFF | TGTGCCACCAGCAGCCGGCGTTTACCCGACAATGAGCAGTTCTTC
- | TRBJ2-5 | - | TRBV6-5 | CASSRDSMDGETQYF | TGTGCCAGCAGCCGGGACTCGATGGATGGAGAGACCCAGTACTTC
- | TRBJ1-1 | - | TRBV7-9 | CASSSELGQPNLNTEAFF | TGTGCCAGCAGCTCTGAGCTAGGGCAGCCTAATCTGAACACTGAAGCTTTCTTT
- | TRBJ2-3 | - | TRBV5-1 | CASSQVTDTQYF | TGCGCCAGCAGCCAGGTAACAGATACGCAGTATTTT
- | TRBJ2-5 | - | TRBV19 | CASSIGTLQETQYF | TGTGCCAGTAGTATCGGGACACTGCAAGAGACCCAGTACTTC
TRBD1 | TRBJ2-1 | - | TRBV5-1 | CASSSQGTEQFF | TGCGCCAGCAGCTCACAGGGGACTGAGCAGTTCTTC
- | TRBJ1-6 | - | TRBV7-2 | CASSLDSTYSPLHF | TGTGCCAGCAGCTTAGACAGTACCTATTCACCCCTCCACTTT
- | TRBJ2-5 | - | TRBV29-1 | CSVEGPQETQYF | TGCAGCGTTGAAGGGCCGCAAGAGACCCAGTACTTC
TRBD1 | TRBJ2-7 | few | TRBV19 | CASSVRTGRYEQYF | TGTGCCAGTAGTGTCCGGACAGGTCGGTACGAGCAGTACTTC
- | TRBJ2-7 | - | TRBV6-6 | CASSYSGTQNEQYF | TGTGCCAGCAGTTACTCGGGGACGCAGAACGAGCAGTACTTC
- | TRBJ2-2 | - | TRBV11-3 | CASSLDGHNTGELFF | TGTGCCAGCAGCTTAGACGGACACAACACCGGGGAGCTGTTTTTT
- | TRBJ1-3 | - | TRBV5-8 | CASSLPRNTIYF | TGTGCCAGCAGCCTCCCCCGAAACACCATATATTTT